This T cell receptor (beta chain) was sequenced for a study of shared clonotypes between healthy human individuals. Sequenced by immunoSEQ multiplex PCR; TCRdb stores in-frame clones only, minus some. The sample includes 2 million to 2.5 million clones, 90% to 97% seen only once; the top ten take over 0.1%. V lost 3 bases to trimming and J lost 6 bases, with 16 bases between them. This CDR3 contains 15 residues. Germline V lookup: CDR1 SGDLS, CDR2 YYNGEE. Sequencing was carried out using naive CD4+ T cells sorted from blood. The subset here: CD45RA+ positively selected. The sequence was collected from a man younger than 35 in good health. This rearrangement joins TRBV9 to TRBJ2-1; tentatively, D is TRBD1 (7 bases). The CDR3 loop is CASSDAGQSSNEQFF. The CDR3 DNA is TGTGCCAGCAGCGACGCGGGACAGTCTAGCAATGAGCAGTTCTTC.